These T cell receptor beta chains were read from a single sample in a study of T cells in Graves' hyperthyroidism and ophthalmopathy. TCRdb ran MiXCR on the multiplex PCR reads and lists one entry per CDR3 protein. Seen here are more than 500,000 distinct CDR3 sequences, 35% to 50% observed once, and the top ten hold about two fifths. Sequencing was carried out using peripheral blood or thyroid tissue (not recorded which). The receptors originated from an adult woman with Graves' disease, either hyperthyroidism or ophthalmopathy (not recorded which). Both conserved end residues are part of each CDR3. A D gene is named only where the DNA matches it firmly. Size is stated for part of the rows, as once, few or many counts, or as a class when the clone is expanded.

J gene	D gene	clone size	V gene	CDR3 protein	CDR3 DNA
TRBJ2-5	TRBD2	many	TRBV5-1	CASSQGPSGGWETQYF	TGCGCCAGCAGCCAGGGTCCTAGCGGCGGCTGGGAGACCCAGTACTTC
TRBJ2-7	-	-	TRBV25-1	CASSGPRDVYEQYF	TGTGCCAGCAGTGGACCCAGGGACGTCTACGAGCAGTACTTC
TRBJ1-5	-	-	TRBV6-5	CAISYPPGERNQPQHF	TGTGCCATCAGTTACCCTCCCGGGGAAAGGAATCAGCCCCAGCATTTT
TRBJ2-5	-	-	TRBV7-3	CASREGQPQETQYF	TGTGCCAGCAGGGAGGGACAGCCCCAAGAGACCCAGTACTTC
TRBJ2-7	-	few	TRBV2	CASRGGVPNYEQYF	TGTGCCTCACGAGGCGGGGTACCGAACTACGAGCAGTACTTC
TRBJ1-1	TRBD1	-	TRBV19	CASRGQVIESLNTEAFF	TGTGCCAGTAGGGGACAGGTCATTGAATCCTTGAACACTGAAGCTTTCTTT
TRBJ2-7	TRBD2	-	TRBV7-2	CASSSGLAIYEQYF	TGTGCCAGCAGCTCGGGACTAGCGATATACGAGCAGTACTTC
TRBJ1-5	TRBD1	many	TRBV6-1	CASSGGQQQPQHF	TGTGCCAGCAGTGGGGGACAGCAGCAGCCCCAGCATTTT
TRBJ1-4	-	-	TRBV5-1	CASSPSPGTHNEKLFF	TGCGCCAGCAGCCCCTCTCCGGGGACACATAATGAAAAACTGTTTTTT
TRBJ2-2	-	-	TRBV7-9	CASSRGRTRELFF	TGTGCCAGCAGCCGAGGACGGACTAGGGAGCTGTTTTTT
TRBJ1-1	-	-	TRBV29-1	CSVGMNTEAFF	TGCAGCGTGGGGATGAACACTGAAGCTTTCTTT
TRBJ1-1	-	many	TRBV7-9	CASSFDSGTTEAFF	TGTGCCAGCAGTTTTGACTCTGGAACCACTGAAGCTTTCTTT
TRBJ2-7	TRBD2	-	TRBV29-1	CSVEGGRSFGEQYF	TGCAGCGTTGAGGGCGGGAGGAGTTTTGGCGAGCAGTACTTC